The clone carrying this T cell receptor beta chain has a single count. The data were obtained in a study of blood T cell repertoires in COVID-19. V trimming: 4 bases; J trimming: 7 bases; junction bases outside the gene matches: 8. The CDR3 loop spans 14 amino acids. Per the germline V gene, CDR1 is LNHDA and CDR2 is SQIVND (reference sequence). In the original analysis: Estimation of nucleated cell counts was performed using reference gene primer amplification. Here immunoSEQ multiplex PCR was the method, and the copy in TCRdb shows in-frame clones only, minus some. The V and J calls and clone size are taken from that table; D and trimming were inferred from the DNA. The repertoire has approximately 200,000 clones, about 87% of them found once; the top ten carry about 3.5%.

V gene TRBV19 combines with J gene TRBJ1-2; 8 nucleotides agree with TRBD1. Sequencing was done on a sample of PBMCs or T cells enriched from blood (not recorded which). The sequence was obtained from a woman aged 25 to 39 who had been exposed to COVID-19. This chain's CDR3 is CASSTAQGVAGYTF. CDR3 bases: TGTGCCAGTAGTACAGCACAGGGGGTTGCTGGCTACACCTTC.